The 10 T cell receptor beta chains below were found in one sample sequenced in a study of T cell clonotyping in hematopoietic cell transplantation. The data were produced by immunoSEQ multiplex PCR, yet TCRdb's version contains in-frame clones alone and is incomplete. This sample yields approximately 80,000 clones, of which 90% to 96% are seen a single time; roughly 1.8% belongs to the top ten. Time point: recipient sample about 28 days before transplant, after cytoreduction. The source was peripheral blood mononuclear cells, collected before stem cell transplant. All receptors come from a woman in her fifties or sixties with acute myeloid leukemia. Some clones in this sample may be carry-over from other donors' samples.

Turning to this clone: An end of the junction does not agree with germline; a read error may underlie this. The DNA of the CDR3 is TGTGCTAGCAGCCCTACAGGGGGGAGGGCAGATACGCAGTATTTT. Protein product: CASSPTGGRADTQYF. This chain links TRBV7-7 with TRBJ2-3; possible D gene TRBD1, 8 bases. The length of the CDR3 is 15 residues. Germline loops: CDR1 SSHAT, CDR2 FNYEAQ (reference sequence).

The chain couples TRBV5-1 to TRBJ2-3; no clear D gene. From germline, CDR1 is SGHRS and CDR2 YFSETQ. The CDR3 contains 16 residues. Trimming cost V 4 bases and J 0 bases, with 15 bases left between them. The CDR3 spells CASSAYTTISTDTQYF. CDR3 sequence (DNA): TGCGCCAGCAGCGCATACACTACTATTAGCACAGATACGCAGTATTTT. Full variable domain (rest looked up from reference TRBV5-1 and TRBJ2-3): KAGVTQTPRYLIKTRGQQVTLSCSPISGHRSVSWYQQTPGQGLQFLFEYFSETQRNKGNFPGRFSGRQFSNSRSEMNVSTLELGDSALYLCASSAYTTISTDTQYFGPGTRLTVL.

The V and J genes are TRBV7-2 and TRBJ2-6, with D possibly called TRBD1 or TRBD2 (5 bases each). V was trimmed by 6 bases and J by 2 bases, leaving 11 bases between them. The germline CDR1 and CDR2 sequences are SGHTA and FQGNSA. The CDR3 covers 15 residues. The CDR3 DNA sequence: TGTGCCAGCAGTCCTGGGGGAGCTGGGGCCAACGTCCTGACTTTC. Protein sequence: CASSPGGAGANVLTF.

J is TRBJ1-5 and V is TRBV6-6; D unresolved. The CDR3 loop spans 15 amino acids. Germline-derived CDR1 and CDR2 are MNHNY and SVGAGI (reference sequence). Trimming shortened V by 7 bases and J by 7 bases, and 20 bases separated the two germline ends. In DNA form, the CDR3 reads TGTGCCAGCACCCGAGACACGTCGGGAGGGCAGCCCCAGCATTTT. Translation gives CASTRDTSGGQPQHF.

The chain uses TRBV5-4 and TRBJ2-5, with 8 bases lining up with TRBD2. Germline lookup yields CDR1 SGHNT and CDR2 YYREEE (reference sequence). Trimming took 4 bases from V and 6 from J; bases not matched to a gene: 14. The CDR3 spans 16 residues. The CDR3 loop reads CASSTGGAGSKKTQYF. CDR3 DNA: TGTGCCAGCAGCACCGGGGGGGCCGGGAGTAAGAAGACCCAGTACTTC.

This clone was recorded a few times. This chain uses TRBV29-1 with TRBJ1-1, with TRBD1 identical over 9 bases. Per germline, CDR1 SQVTM and CDR2 ANQGSEA. Trimming cost V 4 bases and J 10 bases; bases outside gene matches: 4. The CDR3 contains 11 residues. Here the CDR3 DNA reads TGCAGCGTTGCGGGACAGGGAACAGCTTTCTTT. Translated: CSVAGQGTAFF.

The V call is TRBV30, the J call TRBJ2-6, with D possibly matching TRBD1 (6 bases). V lost 7 bases and J 7 bases, leaving 8 bases between the germline ends. The CDR3 extends over 11 amino acids. The germline V gene encodes CDR1 GTSNPN and CDR2 SVGIG (reference sequence). CDR3 sequence (DNA): TGTGCCTACAGGGTCGCCAACGTCCTGACTTTC. Encoded protein: CAYRVANVLTF.

The chain combines TRBV6-5 with TRBJ2-7; a weak D match, TRBD1 (6 bases). V was cut by 7 bases and J by 3 bases, with 16 bases left in between. The CDR3 has 14 amino acids. The germline gives CDR1 MNHEY, CDR2 SVGAGI. As DNA, the CDR3 is TGTGCCAGCAAATCCGGACAGCCGGTCTACGAGCAGTACTTC. Residues: CASKSGQPVYEQYF.

The chain employs TRBV19 and TRBJ2-7; 12 nucleotides line up with TRBD1. In germline, CDR1 is LNHDA, CDR2 SQIVND (reference sequence). With 1 base clipped from V and 3 bases from J, the junction kept 1 base outside the gene matches. The CDR3 length is 15 residues. In DNA, the CDR3 is TGTGCCAGTAGTATAGGGGACAGGGGGCTCTACGAGCAGTACTTC. Its translation is CASSIGDRGLYEQYF.

The chain carries TRBV6-5 and TRBJ2-7, with a weak D call TRBD1 (7 bases). V lost 7 bases and J 3 bases, leaving 16 bases between the germline ends. Per germline, CDR1 MNHEY and CDR2 SVGAGI. The CDR3 length is 14 residues. The CDR3 DNA sequence: TGTGCCAGCACCAGGGGGGAAGCCGTCTACGAGCAGTACTTC. This codes for CASTRGEAVYEQYF.